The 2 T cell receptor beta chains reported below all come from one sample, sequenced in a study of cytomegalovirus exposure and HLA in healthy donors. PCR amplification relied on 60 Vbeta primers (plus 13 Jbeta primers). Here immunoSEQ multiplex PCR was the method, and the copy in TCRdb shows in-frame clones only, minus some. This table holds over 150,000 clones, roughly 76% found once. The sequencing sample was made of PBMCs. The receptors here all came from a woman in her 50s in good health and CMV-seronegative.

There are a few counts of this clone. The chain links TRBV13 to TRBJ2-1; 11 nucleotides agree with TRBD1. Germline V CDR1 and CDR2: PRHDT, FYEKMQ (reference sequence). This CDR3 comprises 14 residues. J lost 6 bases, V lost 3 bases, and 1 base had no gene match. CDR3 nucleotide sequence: TGTGCCAGCAGCTTGGGGACAGGGGGCAATGAGCAGTTCTTC. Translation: CASSLGTGGNEQFF.

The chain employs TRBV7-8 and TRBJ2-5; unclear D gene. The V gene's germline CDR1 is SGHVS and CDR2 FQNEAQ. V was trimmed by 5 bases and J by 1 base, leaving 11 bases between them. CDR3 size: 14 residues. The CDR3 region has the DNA TGTGCCAGCAGCCTAGGGCCCGTCCAAGAGACCCAGTACTTC. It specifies CASSLGPVQETQYF. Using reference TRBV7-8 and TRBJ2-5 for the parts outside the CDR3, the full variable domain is GAGVSQSPRYKVAKRGQDVALRCDPISGHVSLFWYQQALGQGPEFLTYFQNEAQLDKSGLPSDRFFAERPEGSVSTLKIQRTQQEDSAVYLCASSLGPVQETQYFGPGTRLLVL.